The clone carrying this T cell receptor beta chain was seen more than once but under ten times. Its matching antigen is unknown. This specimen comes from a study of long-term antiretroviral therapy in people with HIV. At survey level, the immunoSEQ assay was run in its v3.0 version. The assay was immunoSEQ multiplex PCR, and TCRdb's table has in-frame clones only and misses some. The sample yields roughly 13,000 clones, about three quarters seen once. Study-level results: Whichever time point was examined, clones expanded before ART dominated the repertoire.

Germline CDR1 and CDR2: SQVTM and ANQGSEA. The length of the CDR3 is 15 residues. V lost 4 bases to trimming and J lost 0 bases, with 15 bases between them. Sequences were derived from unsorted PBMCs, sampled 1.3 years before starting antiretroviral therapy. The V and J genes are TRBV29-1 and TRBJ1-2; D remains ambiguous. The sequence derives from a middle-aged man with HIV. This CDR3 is CSVGFRLGTNYGYTF. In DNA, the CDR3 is TGCAGCGTTGGATTCCGTTTAGGGACTAACTATGGCTACACCTTC.